The present T cell receptor (beta chain) was sequenced within a study of OX40 agonist ivuxolimab in advanced cancers. Baseline, cycle 4 day 1, and cycle 7 day 1 were the blood sampling points. The table came from immunoSEQ multiplex PCR; TCRdb's copy has only in-frame clones and leaves some out. Of around 77,000 clones listed, under 95% are singletons. The CDR3 spans 15 residues. Trimming took off 4 bases at V and 0 bases at J, with 10 bases between the two ends. From germline, CDR1 is MNHEY and CDR2 SMNVEV (reference sequence). This receptor was identified in an adult with an advanced solid tumor such as melanoma, head and neck, liver or kidney cancer. V is TRBV27 and J is TRBJ2-1; D may be TRBD2 (6 bases). The sample here was CD4+ or CD8+ T cells sorted from blood, taken in a trial of the OX40 agonist ivuxolimab. The CDR3 here is CASSSDGSSYNEQFF. DNA for the CDR3: TGTGCCAGCAGTTCAGACGGGAGCTCCTACAATGAGCAGTTCTTC.